This TCR beta chain was recovered during a study of T cells in Graves' hyperthyroidism and ophthalmopathy. Of note for this clonotype: Its antigen is unknown.

Diagnoses were made from clinical symptoms, serum measures (thyroxine and TRAb), thyroid ultrasound and orbital computed tomography. Using RNA transcripts as the source, TCR beta CDR3 regions were amplified. TCR CDR3 regions were first amplified by RT-PCR with HTBI primers. Using its own MiXCR run on the multiplex PCR reads, TCRdb lists one record per CDR3 protein. The data show about 660,000 distinct CDR3 sequences, with 45% seen just once and less than 9.5% held by the top ten. V lost 7 bases, J lost 4 bases, and 11 bases lay in between. CDR1 and CDR2 from the germline V gene are LNHDA and SQIVND (reference sequence). This CDR3 is 13 amino acids long. The study, taken as a whole, reports: Separating ophthalmopathy from stable hyperthyroidism was achieved by a 13 V-J model. The majority of expanded thyroid clonotypes above 0.001 also appeared in blood.

Sample: peripheral blood or thyroid tissue (not recorded which). V gene TRBV19 combines with J gene TRBJ1-3; D is unclear. The sequence derives from an adult man with Graves' disease, either hyperthyroidism or ophthalmopathy (not recorded which). CDR3 amino acids: CASTIPRGNTIYF. Here the CDR3 DNA reads TGTGCCAGTACGATACCACGGGGAAACACCATATATTTT.